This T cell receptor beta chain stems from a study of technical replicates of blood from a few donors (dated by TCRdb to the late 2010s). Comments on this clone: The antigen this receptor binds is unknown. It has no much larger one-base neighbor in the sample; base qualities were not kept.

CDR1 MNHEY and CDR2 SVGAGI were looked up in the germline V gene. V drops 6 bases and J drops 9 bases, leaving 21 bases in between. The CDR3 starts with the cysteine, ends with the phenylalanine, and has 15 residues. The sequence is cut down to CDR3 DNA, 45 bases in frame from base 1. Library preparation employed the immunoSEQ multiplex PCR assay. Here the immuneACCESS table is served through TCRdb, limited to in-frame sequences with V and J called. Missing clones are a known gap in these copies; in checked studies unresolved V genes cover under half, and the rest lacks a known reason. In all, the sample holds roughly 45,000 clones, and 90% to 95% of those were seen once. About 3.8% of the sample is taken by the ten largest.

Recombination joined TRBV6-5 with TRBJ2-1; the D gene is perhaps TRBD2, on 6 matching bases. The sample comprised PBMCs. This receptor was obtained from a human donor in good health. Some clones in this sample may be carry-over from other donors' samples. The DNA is TGTGCCAGCAGACCCCGTCCCGGGACCGGGAGTGAGCAGTTCTTC. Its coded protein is CASRPRPGTGSEQFF.